The 29 T cell receptor beta chains below come from one sample, sequenced in a study of blood T cell repertoires in COVID-19. Repertoires were generated with immunoSEQ multiplex PCR, while TCRdb's copy carries only in-frame clones and drops some. The sample lists fewer than 300,000 clones, approximately 93% occurring once. The sample consisted of peripheral blood. All receptors come from a woman aged 25 to 45 with COVID-19, enrolled during active disease.

This chain joins TRBV10-3 and TRBJ2-2; the D gene is possibly TRBD1 (6 bases). The CDR3 contains 14 residues. Deletions cut 6 bases from V and 5 bases from J, with 13 bases between. The germline V gene has CDR1 ENHRY and CDR2 SYGVKD. CDR3 nucleotides: TGTGCCATCAGGCTGAGTCAGGGGACCGGGGAGCTGTTTTTT. This gives the protein CAIRLSQGTGELFF.

The chain couples TRBV5-1 to TRBJ2-5; TRBD2 aligns across 9 bases. The V and J ends lost 4 bases and 1 base, in that order; junction bases with no gene match: 5. This CDR3 is built from 15 residues. CDR1 SGHRS and CDR2 YFSETQ come from the germline V gene. In DNA, the CDR3 is TGCGCCAGCAGCGGCGCTAGCGGGACCCAAGAGACCCAGTACTTC. It yields the protein CASSGASGTQETQYF.

The chain links TRBV30 to TRBJ1-6; a weak D match, TRBD1 (6 bases). This CDR3 is built from 13 residues. Germline loops: CDR1 GTSNPN, CDR2 SVGIG (reference sequence). V lost 6 bases and J lost 8, with 14 bases in between. This chain's CDR3 is CACKGGSDSPLHF. DNA for the CDR3: TGTGCCTGTAAGGGGGGGAGCGATTCACCCCTCCACTTT.

The CDR3 DNA reads TGTGCCAGCCATAGCGAGCCCACCGGGGAGCTGTTTTTT. Translating it yields CASHSEPTGELFF. The rearrangement joins TRBV5-4 to TRBJ2-2, with D possibly matching TRBD2 (5 bases). Per the germline V gene, CDR1 is SGHNT and CDR2 is YYREEE (reference sequence). Trimming left V 7 bases short and J 4 bases short, with 11 bases between. This CDR3 region has 13 residues.

J is TRBJ1-6 and V is TRBV28; 7 nucleotides align to TRBD1. CDR3 size: 11 residues. CDR1 MDHEN and CDR2 SYDVKM come from the germline V gene. V gave up 2 bases and J gave up 15 bases; unmatched junction bases: 1. For the CDR3, the DNA is TGTGCCAGCAGTTTAACAGGGGTCCTCCACTTT. Translated: CASSLTGVLHF.

V and J are TRBV7-9 and TRBJ2-7, with TRBD1 as a possible D gene (6 bases). Germline CDR1 reads SEHNR; CDR2 reads FQNEAQ (reference sequence). V lost 5 bases and J lost 2, with 13 bases in between. The CDR3 length is 14 residues. CDR3 residues: CASSARDMTYEQYF. CDR3 in DNA: TGTGCCAGCAGCGCCCGGGACATGACCTACGAGCAGTACTTC.

This clone appeared once. The chain combines TRBV11-3 with TRBJ2-2; D unclear. CDR1 is SGHNT, CDR2 YENEEA, per germline. This CDR3 region has 14 residues. V was shortened by 0 bases and J by 4 bases, with 6 bases between the two germline ends. CDR3 amino acids: CASSLDAGTGELFF. The CDR3 coding sequence is TGTGCCAGCAGCTTAGATGCAGGCACCGGGGAGCTGTTTTTT. Full variable domain (outside the CDR3, taken from reference TRBV11-3 and TRBJ2-2): EAGVVQSPRYKIIEKKQPVAFWCNPISGHNTLYWYLQNLGQGPELLIRYENEEAVDDSQLPKDRFSAERLKGVDSTLKIQPAELGDSAVYLCASSLDAGTGELFFGEGSRLTVL.

The V and J genes are TRBV19 and TRBJ1-5; D is unresolved. Trimming pared 5 bases from V and 4 bases from J, leaving 12 bases between. The CDR3 sequence is 14 residues long. Germline V gives CDR1 LNHDA, CDR2 SQIVND (reference sequence). CDR3 loop: CASSGYGKNQPQHF. For the CDR3, the DNA is TGTGCCAGTAGTGGGTACGGGAAAAATCAGCCCCAGCATTTT.

The rearrangement joins TRBV18 to TRBJ1-3; D ambiguous. Germline values: CDR1 KGHSH, CDR2 LQKENI. V dropped 3 bases and J dropped 0 bases, with 12 bases sitting between them. The CDR3 is made up of 16 amino acids. The CDR3 protein is CASSPGGLASGNTIYF. DNA of the CDR3: TGTGCCAGCTCACCGGGAGGGCTAGCCTCTGGAAACACCATATATTTT. Combining the CDR3 with reference TRBV18 and TRBJ1-3 gives the whole variable domain NAGVMQNPRHLVRRRGQEARLRCSPMKGHSHVYWYRQLPEEGLKFMVYLQKENIIDESGMPKERFSAEFPKEGPSILRIQQVVRGDSAAYFCASSPGGLASGNTIYFGEGSWLTVV.

This sequence joins TRBV24-1 and TRBJ1-3; tentative D call: TRBD1 (5 bases). The germline V gene has CDR1 KGHDR and CDR2 SFDVKD. The CDR3 is 15 amino acids. V was shortened by 3 bases and J by 2 bases, with 10 bases between the two germline ends. The CDR3 loop reads CATSDDSQPGNTIYF. DNA of the CDR3: TGTGCCACCAGTGATGACAGCCAACCTGGAAACACCATATATTTT.

This clone was picked up one time. The genes are TRBV5-1 and TRBJ2-1; 7 bases are a match to TRBD2. Germline V CDR1 and CDR2: SGHRS, YFSETQ. This CDR3 comprises 18 residues. V gave up 4 bases and J gave up 9 bases; unmatched junction bases: 22. This CDR3 is CASSPRAGVGLEEGEQFF. The CDR3 region has the DNA TGCGCCAGCAGCCCCCGGGCGGGAGTGGGCTTAGAAGAGGGTGAGCAGTTCTTC.

This chain uses TRBV6-1 with TRBJ2-7; D is unresolved. The CDR3 totals 14 residues. Germline values: CDR1 MNHNS, CDR2 SASEGT. V was shortened by 3 bases and J by 3 bases, with 12 bases between the two germline ends. The CDR3 region has the DNA TGTGCCAGCAGTGAGACGGGTAGAGGCTACGAGCAGTACTTC. Its translation: CASSETGRGYEQYF.

The chain joins TRBV9 to TRBJ1-1; TRBD1 might be the D (6 bases). The CDR3 extends over 14 amino acids. Germline V CDR1 and CDR2: SGDLS, YYNGEE. V was clipped by 4 bases and J by 4 bases, with 14 bases between them. CDR3 in DNA: TGTGCCAGCAGCCCAGGGGTAACGGCCACTGAAGCTTTCTTT. Translated: CASSPGVTATEAFF.

The gene calls are TRBV30 and TRBJ1-1, with 10 positions matching TRBD1. The CDR3 loop spans 15 amino acids. Germline V gene data show CDR1 as GTSNPN and CDR2 as SVGIG (reference sequence). Trimming took 2 bases from V and 1 from J; bases not matched to a gene: 4. This CDR3 is CAWSFRDRGNTEAFF. The DNA for the CDR3 is TGTGCCTGGAGTTTCCGGGACAGGGGGAACACTGAAGCTTTCTTT.

The J gene is TRBJ1-2, the V gene TRBV3-1 (or the pseudogene TRBV3-2), with TRBD1 matching over 7 bases. This CDR3 region has 16 residues. Germline V gene data show CDR1 as LGHDT and CDR2 as YNNKEL (reference sequence). V was pared by 1 base and J by 0 bases, with 5 bases of the junction left unmatched. The CDR3 nucleotides are TGTGCCAGCAGCCAAGGTCCCAGGGGGGCTAACTATGGCTACACCTTC. Translated, it gives CASSQGPRGANYGYTF.

The chain joins TRBV27 to TRBJ1-1; a possible D gene is TRBD1 (5 bases). The CDR3 has 14 residues. Trimming left V 3 bases short and J 1 base short, with 9 bases between. Germline values: CDR1 MNHEY, CDR2 SMNVEV (reference sequence). CDR3 nucleotides: TGTGCCAGCAGTTTGGGGGGGAGGAACACTGAAGCTTTCTTT. It codes for CASSLGGRNTEAFF.

This chain links TRBV18 with TRBJ2-3; weak D call: TRBD2 (5 bases). This CDR3 region has 16 residues. V dropped 2 bases and J dropped 4 bases, with 16 bases sitting between them. Germline V gives CDR1 KGHSH, CDR2 LQKENI. CDR3 loop: CASSPEGTSRADTQYF. CDR3 DNA: TGTGCCAGCTCACCAGAAGGTACTAGTAGGGCAGATACGCAGTATTTT. The full variable domain, rest sourced from reference TRBV18 and TRBJ2-3, is NAGVMQNPRHLVRRRGQEARLRCSPMKGHSHVYWYRQLPEEGLKFMVYLQKENIIDESGMPKERFSAEFPKEGPSILRIQQVVRGDSAAYFCASSPEGTSRADTQYFGPGTRLTVL.

This clone was seen only once. V is TRBV27 and J is TRBJ2-1; TRBD2 agrees at 9 bases. Germline trimming cut 6 bases from V and 7 bases from J; bases unmatched to any gene: 10. The CDR3 is made up of 15 amino acids. CDR1 and CDR2 (germline): MNHEY, SMNVEV (reference sequence). DNA of the CDR3: TGTGCCAGCAGCCAAGCGGGAGGCCGTAGAAATGAGCAGTTCTTC. The encoded protein is CASSQAGGRRNEQFF.

Comment on this clone: Additional DNA sequences in this sample encode the identical CDR3. This chain joins TRBV7-8 and TRBJ2-3, with TRBD2 matching 9 bases. Germline V gene lookup returns CDR1 SGHVS and CDR2 FQNEAQ. With V trimmed by 1 base and J by 6 bases, 5 bases remained unmatched. The CDR3 covers 15 residues. The CDR3 coding sequence is TGTGCCAGCAGCTTAGGACTAGCGGTTCAGGATACGCAGTATTTT. Translating gives CASSLGLAVQDTQYF.

The sample holds one count of this clone. The chain couples TRBV18 to TRBJ1-5; TRBD1 matches at 10 bases. CDR1 is KGHSH, CDR2 LQKENI, per germline. V lost 5 bases and J lost 4; bases outside the gene matches: 8. The CDR3 length is 16 residues. CDR3 coding DNA: TGTGCCAGCTCATACCGGGACAGGGGACAGAATCAGCCCCAGCATTTT. The encoded protein is CASSYRDRGQNQPQHF. Variable domain in full (rest from reference TRBV18 and TRBJ1-5): NAGVMQNPRHLVRRRGQEARLRCSPMKGHSHVYWYRQLPEEGLKFMVYLQKENIIDESGMPKERFSAEFPKEGPSILRIQQVVRGDSAAYFCASSYRDRGQNQPQHFGDGTRLSIL.

This clone is a singleton in its sample. V and J are TRBV5-4 and TRBJ1-6; tentative D call: TRBD1 (6 bases). V lost 0 bases to trimming and J lost 10 bases, with 8 bases between them. Per the germline V gene, CDR1 is SGHNT and CDR2 is YYREEE (reference sequence). The CDR3 is made up of 13 amino acids. CDR3 sequence reads: CASSLGGQSPLHF. The CDR3 DNA is TGTGCCAGCAGCTTGGGCGGACAGTCACCCCTCCACTTT.

The V call is TRBV28, the J call TRBJ2-2, with 10 bases matching TRBD1. The CDR3 runs 16 residues. Germline V lookup: CDR1 MDHEN, CDR2 SYDVKM. V dropped 6 bases and J dropped 4; count of bases not matched to a gene: 8. The CDR3 is CASSFDRGPSTGELFF. The DNA of the CDR3 is TGTGCCAGCAGCTTCGACAGGGGGCCATCCACCGGGGAGCTGTTTTTT.

With regard to this clone: The sample carries other DNA sequences with the same CDR3. This chain connects TRBV19 to TRBJ1-2; possible D gene TRBD1, 6 bases. The CDR3 runs 14 residues. Trimming removed 3 bases from V and 0 bases from J, with 8 bases in between. Germline CDR1 LNHDA, CDR2 SQIVND (reference sequence). CDR3 in amino acids: CASSIQGPNYGYTF. Written as DNA, the CDR3 is TGTGCCAGTAGTATTCAGGGGCCTAACTATGGCTACACCTTC.

V gene TRBV27 combines with J gene TRBJ1-2, with TRBD1 matching over 8 bases. Germline-derived CDR1 and CDR2 are MNHEY and SMNVEV (reference sequence). The trim removed 5 bases at V and 4 bases at J, leaving 9 bases unmatched. The length of the CDR3 is 15 residues. The CDR3, as DNA: TGTGCCAGCAGTCCCCTGGACAGGGAAGGCTATGGCTACACCTTC. This sequence encodes CASSPLDREGYGYTF.

V usage is TRBV5-4 and J usage is TRBJ2-7; 8 positions match TRBD2. This CDR3 has 17 amino acids. V lost 4 bases, J lost 4 bases, and 16 bases stayed unmatched. CDR1 SGHNT and CDR2 YYREEE come from the germline V gene (reference sequence). As DNA, the CDR3 is TGTGCCAGCAGCAGAACCTTAGCGGGATCCAACCGGTACGAGCAGTACTTC. Translated, it gives CASSRTLAGSNRYEQYF.

V usage is TRBV3-1 (or the pseudogene TRBV3-2) and J usage is TRBJ1-3; D call uncertain. V was clipped by 1 base and J by 0 bases, with 10 bases between them. CDR3 size: 16 residues. The germline CDR1 and CDR2 sequences are LGHDT and YNNKEL (reference sequence). In DNA form, the CDR3 reads TGTGCCAGCAGCCAAGCCCTGGGGAGCTCTGGAAACACCATATATTTT. Translating gives CASSQALGSSGNTIYF.

This clone was observed once. This chain joins TRBV18 and TRBJ1-2; D may be TRBD1 (5 bases). The CDR3 extends over 14 amino acids. Germline V lookup: CDR1 KGHSH, CDR2 LQKENI. V lost 2 bases and J 1 base, leaving 8 bases between the germline ends. The CDR3 coding sequence is TGTGCCAGCTCACCAAACGACAGTAACTATGGCTACACCTTC. Its protein is CASSPNDSNYGYTF.

The chain uses TRBV9 and TRBJ1-4, with D possibly TRBD1 on 5 matching bases. This CDR3 spans 13 amino acids. CDR1 is SGDLS and CDR2 is YYNGEE in the germline V gene. V shed 3 bases and J shed 11 bases, with 14 bases lying between them. The CDR3: CASSERDSSKLFF. CDR3 nucleotides: TGTGCCAGCAGCGAGAGGGACTCCTCCAAACTGTTTTTT.

This chain joins TRBV5-1 and TRBJ1-6, with 9 bases that match TRBD1. V was clipped by 0 bases and J by 7 bases; unmatched bases: 5. The V gene's germline CDR1 is SGHRS and CDR2 YFSETQ. The CDR3 covers 16 residues. The CDR3 protein is CASSLGPTGGNSPLHF. CDR3 DNA sequence: TGCGCCAGCAGCTTGGGCCCGACAGGGGGAAATTCACCCCTCCACTTT. Full variable domain (rest looked up from reference TRBV5-1 and TRBJ1-6): KAGVTQTPRYLIKTRGQQVTLSCSPISGHRSVSWYQQTPGQGLQFLFEYFSETQRNKGNFPGRFSGRQFSNSRSEMNVSTLELGDSALYLCASSLGPTGGNSPLHFGNGTRLTVT.